The clone carrying this TCR beta chain came up a few times. The CDR3 has 18 residues. Germline assignment: CDR1 LNHNV and CDR2 YYDKDF (reference sequence). The V end lost 0 bases, the J end lost 1 base, and 18 bases lay between the germline ends. The data were taken from a study of control samples from healthy donors and cancer patients. Assay used: immunoSEQ multiplex PCR; TCRdb lists only in-frame clones, some missing. The sample carries tens of thousands of clones, about 96% recorded once. The source material was blood. The clonotype comes from a woman under 30 in good health. This chain connects TRBV15 to TRBJ1-2; unclear D gene. In nucleotides, the CDR3 is TGTGCCACCAGCAGAGAAATGGCACCTCGAATAATTAACTATGGCTACACCTTC. This translates into CATSREMAPRIINYGYTF.